The 26 T cell receptor beta chains reported below all come from one sample, sequenced in a study of vaccination effects on CD4 cells after COVID-19. Generated by immunoSEQ multiplex PCR, the TCRdb table keeps only in-frame clones and is missing some. The sample consists of 29,000 or so clones, under 85% of them appearing once. No antigens are known for them. With the ViraFEST assay, the study expanded antigen-specific CD4+ T cells using viral peptide pools, then sequenced them. Following culture for approximately 11 days, CD4+ T cells were isolated. Two doses of BNT162b2 or mRNA-1273 vaccine were administered to participants. Specimen: CD4+ T cells from PBMCs cultured with HCoV-OC43 spike peptides, collected after COVID-19 vaccination. Subset here: HCoV-OC43 spike overlapping peptide pool stimulation. The source of these receptors is a human donor who received a COVID-19 vaccine.

The chain is built from TRBV5-1 and TRBJ2-1; 7 positions agree with TRBD1. Germline CDR1 and CDR2: SGHRS and YFSETQ. This CDR3 has 16 amino acids. Germline trimming cut 3 bases from V and 0 bases from J; bases unmatched to any gene: 6. CDR3 loop: CASSYTGTVSYNEQFF. In nucleotides, the CDR3 is TGCGCCAGCAGCTATACCGGGACAGTCTCCTACAATGAGCAGTTCTTC.

This clone was observed a single time. Other nucleotide sequences from this sample produce the same CDR3. The chain employs TRBV4-1 and TRBJ1-3, with TRBD1 as a possible D gene (6 bases). Trimming cost V 0 bases and J 0 bases, with 12 bases left between them. Germline CDR1 is MGHRA and CDR2 is YSYEKL. This CDR3 comprises 17 residues. The CDR3 DNA reads TGCGCCAGCAGCCAAGATCCAAGGGGGGGCTCTGGAAACACCATATATTTT. Translating it yields CASSQDPRGGSGNTIYF.

The chain has TRBV2 and TRBJ2-3; the D gene is possibly TRBD1 (6 bases). The CDR3 contains 13 residues. Trimming cost V 4 bases and J 5 bases, with 10 bases left between them. Germline V gene sequence: CDR1 SNHLY, CDR2 FYNNEI. This chain's CDR3 is CASSGPQGDTQYF. CDR3 nucleotide sequence: TGTGCCAGCAGTGGACCACAGGGAGATACGCAGTATTTT.

The rearrangement joins TRBV25-1 to TRBJ2-7; possibly TRBD2 for D (6 bases). With 7 bases removed from V and 4 bases from J, the gap between germline ends came to 14 bases. CDR1 and CDR2 (germline): MGHDK, SYGVNS. The CDR3 has 13 residues. In DNA, the CDR3 is TGTGCCAGCACCAACGGCGGGAAATACGAGCAGTACTTC. This translates into CASTNGGKYEQYF.

In this sample, this clone turned up once. The CDR3 loop is CASGTSGSTGELFF. CDR3 nucleotide sequence: TGTGCCAGCGGGACTAGCGGGAGCACCGGGGAGCTGTTTTTT. This rearrangement joins TRBV6-4 to TRBJ2-2; 14 bases are shared with TRBD2. This CDR3 contains 14 residues. CDR1 is MRHNA and CDR2 is SNTAGT in the germline V gene. The V gene end was trimmed by 8 bases and the J gene end by 4 bases; junction bases not matched to a gene: 0.

The V gene is TRBV12-5, the J gene TRBJ1-2, with D tentatively TRBD1 (5 bases). The germline CDR1 and CDR2 sequences are LGHNT and FRNRAP. V lost 5 bases to trimming and J lost 10 bases, with 17 bases between them. The CDR3 loop spans 13 amino acids. The CDR3 bases are TGTGCTAGTGGTGACAGTGCTCAAACGGACTACACCTTC. It is translated as CASGDSAQTDYTF.

The chain uses TRBV5-1 and TRBJ1-1, with TRBD1 matching 9 bases. CDR1 and CDR2 from the germline V gene are SGHRS and YFSETQ. Trimming at V came to 7 bases and at J to 1 base, leaving 5 bases not matched to a gene. The CDR3 has 14 amino acids. CDR3 sequence reads: CASGRGQGNTEAFF. The CDR3 bases are TGCGCCAGCGGGAGGGGACAGGGGAACACTGAAGCTTTCTTT. The full variable domain, completed using reference TRBV5-1 and TRBJ1-1, is KAGVTQTPRYLIKTRGQQVTLSCSPISGHRSVSWYQQTPGQGLQFLFEYFSETQRNKGNFPGRFSGRQFSNSRSEMNVSTLELGDSALYLCASGRGQGNTEAFFGQGTRLTVV.

The V gene is TRBV7-8, the J gene TRBJ2-7; D gene ambiguous. Deletions cut 1 base from V and 7 bases from J, with 11 bases between. CDR1 is SGHVS and CDR2 is FQNEAQ in the germline V gene. There are 13 residues in the CDR3. As DNA, the CDR3 is TGTGCCAGCAGCTTAGTGGGTTCCCGAGAGCAGTACTTC. Protein: CASSLVGSREQYF. The full variable domain, rest sourced from reference TRBV7-8 and TRBJ2-7, is GAGVSQSPRYKVAKRGQDVALRCDPISGHVSLFWYQQALGQGPEFLTYFQNEAQLDKSGLPSDRFFAERPEGSVSTLKIQRTQQEDSAVYLCASSLVGSREQYFGPGTRLTVT.

The chain links TRBV6-5 to TRBJ2-7, with 7 bases fitting TRBD1. CDR3 length equals 14 residues. Losses at the gene ends were 6 bases for V and 5 bases for J; bases not matched to a gene: 10. Germline CDR1 reads MNHEY; CDR2 reads SVGAGI. In nucleotides, the CDR3 is TGTGCCAGCAGAAGACGACAGGGATGGGACGAGCAGTACTTC. It translates to CASRRRQGWDEQYF.

J is TRBJ2-7 and V is TRBV12-3 or TRBV12-4; D ambiguous. The CDR3 covers 13 residues. V was clipped by 1 base and J by 4 bases, with 8 bases between them. The CDR3: CASSLGAFYEQYF. In DNA, the CDR3 is TGTGCCAGCAGTTTAGGGGCCTTTTACGAGCAGTACTTC.

The chain links TRBV15 to TRBJ2-7, with 8 bases identical to TRBD1. CDR1 LNHNV and CDR2 YYDKDF come from the germline V gene (reference sequence). Unmatched junction bases numbered 7, after V lost 1 base and J lost 5 bases. CDR3 length equals 15 residues. CDR3 bases: TGTGCCACCAGCAGAGGTGGACAGGGATTCGACGAGCAGTACTTC. It specifies CATSRGGQGFDEQYF.

This clone was found once. This chain links TRBV19 with TRBJ2-2; D unclear. Trimming shortened V by 5 bases and J by 7 bases, and 8 bases separated the two germline ends. The CDR3 is 12 amino acids. The germline CDR1 and CDR2 sequences are LNHDA and SQIVND (reference sequence). CDR3 DNA: TGTGCCAGTAGTTGGATAGGCGGGGAGCTGTTTTTT. This gives the protein CASSWIGGELFF. The variable domain in full, with the rest retrieved from reference TRBV19 and TRBJ2-2, is DGGITQSPKYLFRKEGQNVTLSCEQNLNHDAMYWYRQDPGQGLRLIYYSQIVNDFQKGDIAEGYSVSREKKESFPLTVTSAQKNPTAFYLCASSWIGGELFFGEGSRLTVL.

The chain links TRBV14 to TRBJ1-1; D is possibly TRBD1 (5 bases). CDR1 and CDR2 from the germline V gene are SGHDN and FVKESK. CDR3 length: 13 amino acids. Between the trimmed V and J ends, which lost 4 bases and 1 base, there was a span of 7 bases. This CDR3 reads CASSLDRNTEAFF. CDR3 nucleotide sequence: TGTGCCAGCAGCCTCGACAGGAACACTGAAGCTTTCTTT.

This clone was detected a few times. This chain uses TRBV24-1 with TRBJ2-2; unclear D gene. V shed 3 bases and J shed 1 base, with 8 bases lying between them. This CDR3 is 15 amino acids long. From germline, CDR1 is KGHDR and CDR2 SFDVKD. The CDR3 reads CATSDPALNTGELFF. CDR3 DNA: TGTGCCACCAGTGATCCCGCTCTGAACACCGGGGAGCTGTTTTTT.

The chain uses TRBV9 and TRBJ2-7; no firm D call. Germline CDR1 SGDLS, CDR2 YYNGEE. The CDR3 runs to 14 residues. Trimming pared 3 bases from V and 0 bases from J, leaving 10 bases between. CDR3 nucleotide sequence: TGTGCCAGCAGCGCCACCGTCGGCTCCTACGAGCAGTACTTC. This gives the protein CASSATVGSYEQYF.

The genes are TRBV4-2 and TRBJ1-5; tentative D call: TRBD1 (6 bases). The CDR3 consists of 15 residues. Trimming stripped 1 base from V and 1 base from J, with 8 bases between. CDR1 is LGHNA, CDR2 YNFKEQ, per germline. The CDR3 spells CASSQGQVSNQPQHF. CDR3 in DNA: TGTGCCAGCAGCCAAGGACAGGTGAGCAATCAGCCCCAGCATTTT.

This clone was observed a few times. The chain joins TRBV2 to TRBJ2-2; 10 bases map to TRBD2. Germline CDR1 SNHLY, CDR2 FYNNEI. J lost 6 bases, V lost 4 bases, and 5 bases had no gene match. CDR3 length: 15 amino acids. Here the CDR3 reads CASSGGAGGPGELFF. Written as DNA, the CDR3 is TGTGCCAGCAGTGGGGGAGCGGGAGGGCCCGGGGAGCTGTTTTTT.

V usage is TRBV6-1 and J usage is TRBJ1-2; D ambiguous. CDR1 MNHNS and CDR2 SASEGT come from the germline V gene. CDR3 length equals 15 residues. Trimming left V 2 bases short and J 4 bases short, with 14 bases between. DNA for the CDR3: TGTGCCAGCAGTGAAACCCCTACACCCATCTATGGCTACACCTTC. It encodes CASSETPTPIYGYTF.

The CDR3 coding sequence is TGCAGCGTGGGGACAGCCTCCTACGAGCAGTACTTC. It encodes CSVGTASYEQYF. This chain uses TRBV29-1 with TRBJ2-7, with 7 bases fitting TRBD1. Per germline, CDR1 SQVTM and CDR2 ANQGSEA. CDR3 length: 12 residues. After removal of 6 bases from V and 0 bases from J, the junction contained 2 bases not matched to a gene.

This chain joins TRBV7-2 and TRBJ2-3; 8 positions agree with TRBD2. V was clipped by 4 bases and J by 2 bases; unmatched bases: 5. Germline CDR1 is SGHTA and CDR2 is FQGNSA. The CDR3 contains 15 residues. CDR3 sequence reads: CASSWRAGDTDTQYF. CDR3 in DNA: TGTGCCAGCAGCTGGCGAGCGGGGGACACAGATACGCAGTATTTT.

V and J are TRBV6-2 or TRBV6-3 and TRBJ2-2; 10 bases are a match to TRBD2. This CDR3 has 20 residues. Trimming took 2 bases from V and 7 from J; bases not matched to a gene: 19. In germline, CDR1 is MNHEY, CDR2 SVGEGT. CDR3 coding DNA: TGTGCCAGCAGTTACCCTCCGGGGGCAGCGGGGGGGCGTGGAAGCGGGGAGCTGTTTTTT. Its translation: CASSYPPGAAGGRGSGELFF.

The chain employs TRBV3-1 (or the pseudogene TRBV3-2) and TRBJ2-3; D remains ambiguous. This CDR3 spans 15 amino acids. Trimming took 1 base from V and 1 from J, leaving 9 bases between them. Germline assignment: CDR1 LGHDT and CDR2 YNNKEL (reference sequence). CDR3 sequence reads: CASSQVVVGTDTQYF. Here the CDR3 DNA reads TGTGCCAGCAGCCAAGTGGTAGTTGGCACAGATACGCAGTATTTT.

The rearrangement joins TRBV7-2 to TRBJ1-5, with 7 nucleotides matching TRBD1. CDR3 length: 15 residues. Trimming cost V 6 bases and J 1 base; bases outside gene matches: 6. From germline, CDR1 is SGHTA and CDR2 FQGNSA. The CDR3 sequence is CASRLTGNSNQPQHF. DNA of the CDR3: TGTGCCAGCAGGTTGACAGGGAACAGCAATCAGCCCCAGCATTTT.

This rearrangement joins TRBV7-8 to TRBJ1-5; possible D gene TRBD1, 6 bases. Germline V gene sequence: CDR1 SGHVS, CDR2 FQNEAQ. The CDR3 covers 15 residues. Trimming removed 1 base at V and 2 bases at J, with 9 bases between. CDR3 sequence reads: CASSLVSGGNQPQHF. Written as DNA, the CDR3 is TGTGCCAGCAGCTTAGTTTCAGGGGGCAATCAGCCCCAGCATTTT.

CDR3 bases: TGTGCCAGCAGATCAGACAGGGAGGGGAGCTCCTATAATTCACCCCTCCACTTT. It translates to CASRSDREGSSYNSPLHF. The gene calls are TRBV7-8 and TRBJ1-6; 7 bases align to TRBD1. The CDR3 totals 18 residues. Losses at the gene ends were 6 bases for V and 0 bases for J; bases not matched to a gene: 11. CDR1 and CDR2 (germline): SGHVS, FQNEAQ. Full variable domain (missing parts from reference TRBV7-8 and TRBJ1-6): GAGVSQSPRYKVAKRGQDVALRCDPISGHVSLFWYQQALGQGPEFLTYFQNEAQLDKSGLPSDRFFAERPEGSVSTLKIQRTQQEDSAVYLCASRSDREGSSYNSPLHFGNGTRLTVT.

This rearrangement joins TRBV6-5 to TRBJ2-3; the D call may be TRBD1 or TRBD2 (5 bases each). The V gene lost 6 bases and the J gene lost 2 bases, with 12 bases spanning the gap. Germline V lookup: CDR1 MNHEY, CDR2 SVGAGI. CDR3 length: 14 amino acids. CDR3 DNA sequence: TGTGCCAGCAGCAGTTGGGGGACCACAGATACGCAGTATTTT. The encoded protein is CASSSWGTTDTQYF.